The 30 T cell receptor beta chains below come from one sample, sequenced in a study of coeliac disease. Method: immunoSEQ multiplex PCR; TCRdb's copy keeps in-frame clones and lacks some. The table includes thousands of clones, approximately 64% detected once. Whole-study results and caveats: Active celiac intraepithelial and lamina propria samples had lower TRB and TRG clonality than control samples.

These TCRs are of unknown antigen specificity. What was sequenced was lamina propria lymphocytes from the gut. The receptors were sampled from a woman between 18 and 29 years old with active celiac disease.

The chain combines TRBV5-4 with TRBJ2-3, with TRBD1 matching 8 bases. The junction had 5 bases not matched to a gene; V was cut back by 4 bases and J by 1 base. CDR3 length: 15 residues. Germline lookup yields CDR1 SGHNT and CDR2 YYREEE (reference sequence). Here the CDR3 reads CASSTPTGGTDTQYF. The CDR3 DNA reads as TGTGCCAGCAGCACCCCGACAGGGGGCACAGATACGCAGTATTTT. Filled out from reference TRBV5-4 and TRBJ2-3, the complete variable domain reads ETGVTQSPTHLIKTRGQQVTLRCSSQSGHNTVSWYQQALGQGPQFIFQYYREEENGRGNFPPRFSGLQFPNYSSELNVNALELDDSALYLCASSTPTGGTDTQYFGPGTRLTVL.

On this clone itself: Germline is not matched at one junction end, which may reflect a read error. The sample has other DNA sequences that encode this CDR3 too. The chain combines TRBV5-6 with TRBJ1-2; 10 positions agree with TRBD1. The germline V gene has CDR1 SGHDT and CDR2 YYEEEE. The CDR3 totals 15 residues. The CDR3, as DNA: TGCGCCAGCAGCAAGGTAGTGGACAGGGGGTTAGGCTACACCTTC. This encodes CASSKVVDRGLGYTF.

V and J are TRBV4-2 and TRBJ1-4; D possibly corresponds to TRBD1 (5 bases). Germline assignment: CDR1 LGHNA and CDR2 YNFKEQ. With 0 bases removed from V and 5 bases from J, the gap between germline ends came to 10 bases. The CDR3 contains 15 residues. CDR3 residues: CASSQDGTANEKLFF. CDR3 sequence (DNA): TGTGCCAGCAGCCAAGATGGGACTGCCAATGAAAAACTGTTTTTT.

V gene TRBV19 combines with J gene TRBJ2-6; the match to TRBD1 covers 9 bases. The length of the CDR3 is 18 residues. Germline CDR1 reads LNHDA; CDR2 reads SQIVND (reference sequence). The V segment lost 0 bases and the J segment 4 bases; nucleotides outside the gene matches: 7. The CDR3, as DNA: TGTGCCAGTAGTATAGAGGGGACAGGGTTGATGGGGGCCAACGTCCTGACTTTC. This encodes CASSIEGTGLMGANVLTF. Supplemented by reference TRBV19 and TRBJ2-6, the full variable domain reads DGGITQSPKYLFRKEGQNVTLSCEQNLNHDAMYWYRQDPGQGLRLIYYSQIVNDFQKGDIAEGYSVSREKKESFPLTVTSAQKNPTAFYLCASSIEGTGLMGANVLTFGAGSRLTVL.

The chain uses TRBV7-8 and TRBJ1-2; possible D gene TRBD1, 6 bases. V was cut by 3 bases and J by 8 bases, with 13 bases left in between. The germline V gene encodes CDR1 SGHVS and CDR2 FQNEAQ. The CDR3 spans 13 residues. CDR3 nucleotides: TGTGCCAGCAGCTTCTCAGGGACAAGGGGCTACACCTTC. This encodes CASSFSGTRGYTF.

The rearrangement joins TRBV6-5 to TRBJ2-7; possibly TRBD2 for D (6 bases). The CDR3 has 15 amino acids. Trimming cost V 0 bases and J 3 bases, with 12 bases left between them. Germline values: CDR1 MNHEY, CDR2 SVGAGI. The CDR3 sequence: CASSYSGAGRYEQYF. The CDR3 nucleotides are TGTGCCAGCAGTTACTCCGGGGCGGGACGCTACGAGCAGTACTTC.

The rearrangement uses TRBV27 and TRBJ1-2; D may be TRBD1 (5 bases). Germline V gives CDR1 MNHEY, CDR2 SMNVEV (reference sequence). Trimming left V 5 bases short and J 8 bases short, with 18 bases between. This CDR3 has 14 residues. The CDR3 coding sequence is TGTGCCAGCAGTCAAGGGGTACAGGCCGCCGGCTACACCTTC. It specifies CASSQGVQAAGYTF.

The gene calls are TRBV5-4 and TRBJ2-5; TRBD2 aligns across 8 bases. CDR3 size: 17 residues. With 1 base clipped from V and 5 bases from J, the junction kept 13 bases outside the gene matches. Per the germline V gene, CDR1 is SGHNT and CDR2 is YYREEE (reference sequence). In DNA, the CDR3 is TGTGCCAGCAGCTTGTTAGCGGGGCAAACTTACGGGGAGACCCAGTACTTC. Protein product: CASSLLAGQTYGETQYF. The full variable domain, rest sourced from reference TRBV5-4 and TRBJ2-5, is ETGVTQSPTHLIKTRGQQVTLRCSSQSGHNTVSWYQQALGQGPQFIFQYYREEENGRGNFPPRFSGLQFPNYSSELNVNALELDDSALYLCASSLLAGQTYGETQYFGPGTRLLVL.

A few counts support this clone. The chain employs TRBV2 and TRBJ2-1; TRBD1 is a possible D gene (5 bases). Germline V CDR1 and CDR2: SNHLY, FYNNEI. V lost 7 bases to trimming and J lost 5 bases, with 9 bases between them. The CDR3 is 12 amino acids. The CDR3 loop is CASKQVNNEQFF. The CDR3 DNA sequence: TGTGCCAGCAAACAGGTAAACAATGAGCAGTTCTTC.

This chain connects TRBV18 to TRBJ2-3; the D gene is possibly TRBD1 (6 bases). The V gene's germline CDR1 is KGHSH and CDR2 LQKENI. The CDR3 covers 14 residues. Trimming stripped 6 bases from V and 2 bases from J, with 12 bases between. The CDR3 here is CASSLGQPTDTQYF. CDR3 in DNA: TGTGCCAGCTCGCTGGGACAACCCACAGATACGCAGTATTTT. The entire variable domain, with the rest obtained from reference TRBV18 and TRBJ2-3, is as follows: NAGVMQNPRHLVRRRGQEARLRCSPMKGHSHVYWYRQLPEEGLKFMVYLQKENIIDESGMPKERFSAEFPKEGPSILRIQQVVRGDSAAYFCASSLGQPTDTQYFGPGTRLTVL.

This chain links TRBV6-4 with TRBJ2-2; D possibly corresponds to TRBD1 (7 bases). Germline CDR1 reads MRHNA; CDR2 reads SNTAGT. V was clipped by 7 bases and J by 5 bases, with 17 bases between them. The CDR3 runs 15 residues. In DNA form, the CDR3 reads TGTGCCAGCACTCCAGGGGGAGGCAGGACCGGGGAGCTGTTTTTT. Translation gives CASTPGGGRTGELFF.

This rearrangement joins TRBV10-2 to TRBJ2-5, with D unclear. This CDR3 has 14 amino acids. In germline, CDR1 is WSHSY, CDR2 SAAADI. Trimming removed 2 bases at V and 4 bases at J, with 11 bases between. The CDR3 sequence is CASSEGTGGETQYF. The CDR3 DNA reads as TGCGCCAGCAGTGAGGGCACCGGCGGAGAGACCCAGTACTTC.

The rearrangement joins TRBV9 to TRBJ2-3; 11 bases fit TRBD2. CDR3 length: 15 residues. CDR1 and CDR2 (germline): SGDLS, YYNGEE. After removal of 0 bases from V and 3 bases from J, the junction contained 0 bases not matched to a gene. CDR3 in amino acids: CASSVVAGGTDTQYF. The CDR3 DNA reads as TGTGCCAGCAGCGTAGTAGCGGGGGGGACAGATACGCAGTATTTT.

This clone showed up just a few times. The chain carries TRBV27 and TRBJ2-1; the match to TRBD2 covers 9 bases. The V gene's germline CDR1 is MNHEY and CDR2 SMNVEV (reference sequence). V lost 6 bases, J lost 9 bases, and 21 bases stayed unmatched. CDR3 length: 18 residues. CDR3 bases: TGTGCCAGCAGGCCCCTGATGGGTAGCGGGAGATTTGGCGGTGAGCAGTTCTTC. Translated, it gives CASRPLMGSGRFGGEQFF.

V usage is TRBV9 and J usage is TRBJ2-1; 7 bases match TRBD2. The germline CDR1 and CDR2 sequences are SGDLS and YYNGEE. The CDR3 covers 20 residues. V lost 4 bases and J lost 4; bases outside the gene matches: 23. CDR3 amino acids: CASSPTTGGGPPSGYNEQFF. The CDR3 nucleotides are TGTGCCAGCAGCCCAACGACGGGGGGAGGGCCTCCCTCCGGGTACAATGAGCAGTTCTTC.

The chain combines TRBV7-2 with TRBJ2-5; the D is unclear. The CDR3 totals 15 residues. V was clipped by 1 base and J by 4 bases, with 13 bases between them. CDR1 SGHTA and CDR2 FQGNSA come from the germline V gene. The CDR3 spells CASSLVTASGETQYF. The CDR3 coding sequence is TGTGCCAGCAGCTTAGTCACCGCTAGTGGAGAGACCCAGTACTTC.

The genes are TRBV7-3 and TRBJ2-5; TRBD2 agrees at 7 bases. The DNA end is a closer match to TRBJ2-7, so the J assignment may be wrong. CDR1 is SGHTA and CDR2 is FQGTGA in the germline V gene. The CDR3 has 15 residues. The CDR3 spells CASSLSASGTYEQYF. DNA of the CDR3: TGTGCCAGCAGCTTAAGTGCTAGCGGAACCTACGAGCAGTACTTC.

CDR3 DNA sequence: TGTGCCAGCAGCCGAATTACAGGGGGGGGTTCACCCCTCCACTTT. Protein sequence: CASSRITGGGSPLHF. The rearrangement links TRBV6-1 to TRBJ1-6; TRBD1 aligns across 8 bases. Unmatched junction bases numbered 10, after V lost 6 bases and J lost 9 bases. Germline V gene data show CDR1 as MNHNS and CDR2 as SASEGT. The CDR3 sequence is 15 residues long.

The chain is built from TRBV4-2 and TRBJ2-1, with a weak D call TRBD2 (5 bases). The germline gives CDR1 LGHNA, CDR2 YNFKEQ. The CDR3 length is 16 residues. Deletions cut 4 bases from V and 10 bases from J, with 23 bases between. CDR3 region: CASSPRTRETSLEQFF. CDR3 coding DNA: TGTGCCAGCAGCCCTAGGACGAGGGAGACCTCATTGGAGCAGTTCTTC.

This chain joins TRBV5-1 and TRBJ2-7; 10 nucleotides agree with TRBD1. There are 14 residues in the CDR3. Germline V gene sequence: CDR1 SGHRS, CDR2 YFSETQ. J was trimmed by 4 bases and V by 0 bases; bases with no gene match: 1. CDR3 amino acids: CASSLGGQGYEQYF. CDR3 DNA sequence: TGCGCCAGCAGCTTGGGGGGACAGGGGTACGAGCAGTACTTC.

The gene calls are TRBV15 and TRBJ1-5; possibly TRBD1 for D (6 bases). V gave up 4 bases and J gave up 4 bases, with 23 bases separating them. Germline values: CDR1 LNHNV, CDR2 YYDKDF (reference sequence). The CDR3 has 18 amino acids. The CDR3 is CATSTTPGRGGANQPQHF. The CDR3 nucleotides read TGTGCCACCAGCACTACTCCAGGCAGGGGAGGGGCTAATCAGCCCCAGCATTTT.

The chain is built from TRBV11-2 and TRBJ2-7; 10 bases are a match to TRBD2. Trimming cost V 0 bases and J 7 bases; bases outside gene matches: 9. Germline V gene sequence: CDR1 SGHAT, CDR2 FQNNGV. The CDR3 runs 16 residues. The CDR3 region is CASSLDDLAGVWEQYF. CDR3 sequence (DNA): TGTGCCAGCAGCTTAGATGACCTAGCGGGAGTATGGGAGCAGTACTTC.

The rearrangement links TRBV5-4 to TRBJ2-5, with 11 bases identical to TRBD1. This CDR3 comprises 16 residues. With V trimmed by 5 bases and J by 5 bases, 11 bases remained unmatched. Germline CDR1 reads SGHNT; CDR2 reads YYREEE (reference sequence). The DNA for the CDR3 is TGTGCCAGCAGGATGGGGACAGGGGGTGTAGGCGAGACCCAGTACTTC. Protein: CASRMGTGGVGETQYF. Combining the CDR3 with reference TRBV5-4 and TRBJ2-5 gives the whole variable domain ETGVTQSPTHLIKTRGQQVTLRCSSQSGHNTVSWYQQALGQGPQFIFQYYREEENGRGNFPPRFSGLQFPNYSSELNVNALELDDSALYLCASRMGTGGVGETQYFGPGTRLLVL.

This clone turned up a few times. The chain employs TRBV5-1 and TRBJ1-2; the match to TRBD1 covers 11 bases. The CDR3 is made up of 16 amino acids. The junction had 9 bases not matched to a gene; V was cut back by 4 bases and J by 4 bases. Germline CDR1 reads SGHRS; CDR2 reads YFSETQ. The DNA for the CDR3 is TGCGCCAGCAGCCCGGGACAGGGGGAAATAGCCTATGGCTACACCTTC. The encoded protein is CASSPGQGEIAYGYTF.

This sequence joins TRBV6-1 and TRBJ2-5, with a weak D call TRBD1 (6 bases). Trimming shortened V by 4 bases and J by 3 bases, and 18 bases separated the two germline ends. CDR1 is MNHNS and CDR2 is SASEGT in the germline V gene. The CDR3 has 16 amino acids. CDR3 protein: CASSAGPGALKETQYF. The CDR3 DNA is TGTGCCAGCAGTGCCGGTCCAGGGGCGCTGAAAGAGACCCAGTACTTC.

The V gene is TRBV18, the J gene TRBJ1-2, with D uncertain. CDR1 and CDR2 from the germline V gene are KGHSH and LQKENI. The length of the CDR3 is 15 residues. V was cut by 3 bases and J by 8 bases, with 19 bases left in between. The CDR3 region has the DNA TGTGCCAGCTCACCCAGCGGGGATGATTCGGGCGGCTACACCTTC. Protein: CASSPSGDDSGGYTF.

This clone was observed a single time. This chain links TRBV7-2 with TRBJ2-7; D may be TRBD1 (6 bases). Germline values: CDR1 SGHTA, CDR2 FQGNSA. This CDR3 spans 14 amino acids. V dropped 2 bases and J dropped 3 bases, with 11 bases sitting between them. The CDR3 nucleotides are TGTGCCAGCAGCTTAACGGACAGACTCTACGAGCAGTACTTC. It specifies CASSLTDRLYEQYF. Full variable domain (outside the CDR3, taken from reference TRBV7-2 and TRBJ2-7): GAGVSQSPSNKVTEKGKDVELRCDPISGHTALYWYRQSLGQGLEFLIYFQGNSAPDKSGLPSDRFSAERTGGSVSTLTIQRTQQEDSAVYLCASSLTDRLYEQYFGPGTRLTVT.

This clone was seen a single time. J is TRBJ2-6 and V is TRBV7-9; tentatively, D is TRBD2 (6 bases). Germline V gene lookup returns CDR1 SEHNR and CDR2 FQNEAQ (reference sequence). The CDR3 sequence is 15 residues long. The CDR3 protein is CALSGADSGANVLTF. Here the CDR3 DNA reads TGTGCTCTCTCGGGAGCAGACTCTGGGGCCAACGTCCTGACTTTC. Full variable domain (rest looked up from reference TRBV7-9 and TRBJ2-6): DTGVSQNPRHKITKRGQNVTFRCDPISEHNRLYWYRQTLGQGPEFLTYFQNEAQLEKSRLLSDRFSAERPKGSFSTLEIQRTEQGDSAMYLCALSGADSGANVLTFGAGSRLTVL.

V is TRBV7-9 and J is TRBJ1-2, with D tentatively TRBD1 (5 bases). V dropped 1 base and J dropped 6 bases, with 15 bases sitting between them. Per germline, CDR1 SEHNR and CDR2 FQNEAQ (reference sequence). The CDR3 runs to 15 residues. The CDR3 spells CASSLGRGWNNGYTF. The CDR3 DNA reads TGTGCCAGCAGCTTAGGTAGGGGATGGAACAATGGCTACACCTTC.

The J gene is TRBJ2-3, the V gene TRBV2; 7 positions agree with TRBD2. The CDR3 has 13 amino acids. The germline CDR1 and CDR2 sequences are SNHLY and FYNNEI. V trimming: 7 bases; J trimming: 5 bases; junction bases outside the gene matches: 6. CDR3 protein: CASKSGEEDTQYF. The DNA for the CDR3 is TGTGCCAGCAAGAGCGGGGAAGAAGATACGCAGTATTTT.